This TCR beta chain derives from a study of neurological immune-mediated disorders. This clonotype has at least ten counts. V lost 6 bases to trimming and J lost 10 bases; unmatched junction nucleotides: 14. Per germline, CDR1 SGDLS and CDR2 YYNGEE. CDR3 length: 15 residues. TCRdb used MiXCR to reprocess the 5' RACE reads, holding one entry per CDR3 protein. This sample carries more than 15,000 distinct CDR3 sequences, approximately 3.7% of them seen once, and the ten largest clones take 20% to 25%. This clonotype was sampled from a woman aged 35 to 49 in good health. The chain is built from TRBV9 and TRBJ2-1, with 9 bases lining up with TRBD1. The sequenced sample consisted of CD8+ T cells from blood. This CDR3 is CASNPGGQGTREQFF. CDR3 in DNA: TGTGCCAGCAACCCGGGCGGACAGGGGACCCGAGAGCAGTTCTTC.